Each of the 2 T cell receptor beta chains below was sequenced from the same sample in a study of blood T cell repertoires in COVID-19. Assay: immunoSEQ multiplex PCR; the TCRdb copy retains only in-frame clones and omits some. In the table there are tens of thousands of clones, roughly 90% of which are singletons. Sequencing was performed on peripheral blood. All receptors come from a woman older than 75 with active COVID-19.

The rearrangement uses TRBV18 and TRBJ1-2, with a weak D call TRBD1 (5 bases). The CDR3 sequence is 13 residues long. The V gene's germline CDR1 is KGHSH and CDR2 LQKENI. Trimming cost V 4 bases and J 6 bases, with 12 bases left between them. CDR3 loop: CASSRRRDDGYTF. In DNA, the CDR3 is TGTGCCAGCTCACGACGGAGGGACGATGGCTACACCTTC. Together with reference TRBV18 and TRBJ1-2, the CDR3 gives the full variable domain: NAGVMQNPRHLVRRRGQEARLRCSPMKGHSHVYWYRQLPEEGLKFMVYLQKENIIDESGMPKERFSAEFPKEGPSILRIQQVVRGDSAAYFCASSRRRDDGYTFGSGTRLTVV.

This chain joins TRBV27 and TRBJ1-5; D unclear. This CDR3 has 16 residues. Germline lookup yields CDR1 MNHEY and CDR2 SMNVEV (reference sequence). The V end lost 5 bases, the J end lost 7 bases, and 21 bases lay between the germline ends. CDR3 protein: CASSLGLTEHPQPQHF. The CDR3, as DNA: TGTGCCAGCAGTCTGGGCCTCACAGAGCACCCGCAGCCCCAGCATTTT.